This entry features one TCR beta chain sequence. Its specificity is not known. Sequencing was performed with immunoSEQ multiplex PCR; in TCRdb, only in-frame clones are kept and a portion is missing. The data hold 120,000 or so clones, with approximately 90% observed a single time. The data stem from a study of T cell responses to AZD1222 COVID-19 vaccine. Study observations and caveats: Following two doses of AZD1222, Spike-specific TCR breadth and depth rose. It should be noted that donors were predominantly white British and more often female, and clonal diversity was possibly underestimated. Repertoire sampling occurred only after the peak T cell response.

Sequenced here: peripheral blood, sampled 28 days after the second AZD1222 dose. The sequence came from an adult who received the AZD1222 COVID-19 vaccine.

As DNA, the CDR3 is TGTGCCTGGAGTAAACAGCTCAATCAGCCCCAGCATTTT. Its protein is CAWSKQLNQPQHF. The J gene is TRBJ1-5, the V gene TRBV30; D is ambiguous. The germline V and J ends were trimmed by 2 bases and 3 bases, with 8 bases remaining between them. CDR1 and CDR2 from the germline V gene are GTSNPN and SVGIG (reference sequence). This CDR3 region has 13 residues.